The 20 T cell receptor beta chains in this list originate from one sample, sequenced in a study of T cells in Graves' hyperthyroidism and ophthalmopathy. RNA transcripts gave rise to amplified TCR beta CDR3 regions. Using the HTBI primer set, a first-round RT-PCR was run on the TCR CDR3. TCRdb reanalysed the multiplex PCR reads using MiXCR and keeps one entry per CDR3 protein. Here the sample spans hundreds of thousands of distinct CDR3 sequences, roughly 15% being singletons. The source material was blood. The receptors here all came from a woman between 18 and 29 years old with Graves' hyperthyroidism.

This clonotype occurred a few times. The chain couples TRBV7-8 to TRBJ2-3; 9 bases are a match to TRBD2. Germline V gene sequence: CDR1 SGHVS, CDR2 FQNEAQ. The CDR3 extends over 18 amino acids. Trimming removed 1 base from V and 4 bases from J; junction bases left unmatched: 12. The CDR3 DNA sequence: TGTGCCAGCAGCTTAGGGAGTTGGGGACTAGCTCCCGCAGATACGCAGTATTTT. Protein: CASSLGSWGLAPADTQYF.

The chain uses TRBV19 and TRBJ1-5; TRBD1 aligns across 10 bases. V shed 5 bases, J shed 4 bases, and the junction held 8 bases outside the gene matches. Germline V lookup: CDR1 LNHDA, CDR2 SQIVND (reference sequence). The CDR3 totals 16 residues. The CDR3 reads CASSSVGTGVNQPQHF. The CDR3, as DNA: TGTGCCAGTAGTTCGGTCGGGACAGGGGTAAATCAGCCCCAGCATTTT.

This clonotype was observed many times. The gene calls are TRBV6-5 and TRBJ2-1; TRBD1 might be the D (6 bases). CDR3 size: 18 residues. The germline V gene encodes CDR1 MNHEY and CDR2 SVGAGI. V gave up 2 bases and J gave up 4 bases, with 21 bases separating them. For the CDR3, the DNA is TGTGCCAGCAGTTACGGTGGGGCCGGCAGGGGCCTTTACAATGAGCAGTTCTTC. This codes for CASSYGGAGRGLYNEQFF.

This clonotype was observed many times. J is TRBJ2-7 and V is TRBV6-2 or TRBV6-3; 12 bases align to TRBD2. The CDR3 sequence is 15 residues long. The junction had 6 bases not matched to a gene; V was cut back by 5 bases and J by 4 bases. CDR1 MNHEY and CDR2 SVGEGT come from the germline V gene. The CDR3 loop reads CASSDGLAGSYEQYF. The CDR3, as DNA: TGTGCCAGCAGTGATGGACTAGCGGGATCTTACGAGCAGTACTTC.

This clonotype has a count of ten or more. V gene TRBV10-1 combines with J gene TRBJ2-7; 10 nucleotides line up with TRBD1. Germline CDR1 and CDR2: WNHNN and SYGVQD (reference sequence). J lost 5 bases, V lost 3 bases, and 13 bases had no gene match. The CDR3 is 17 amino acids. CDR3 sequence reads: CASSDRAPGQGWNEQYF. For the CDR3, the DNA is TGCGCCAGCAGTGACCGTGCCCCGGGACAGGGGTGGAACGAGCAGTACTTC.

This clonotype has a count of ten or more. The CDR3 reads CASSSRDLLYEQFF. The CDR3 DNA reads TGTGCCAGCAGCAGCCGGGACCTTTTATATGAGCAGTTCTTC. V gene TRBV7-9 combines with J gene TRBJ2-1, with D perhaps TRBD1 or TRBD2 (5 bases each). This CDR3 has 14 residues. The V and J ends lost 5 bases and 8 bases respectively, with 16 bases between them. Germline V gene sequence: CDR1 SEHNR, CDR2 FQNEAQ (reference sequence).

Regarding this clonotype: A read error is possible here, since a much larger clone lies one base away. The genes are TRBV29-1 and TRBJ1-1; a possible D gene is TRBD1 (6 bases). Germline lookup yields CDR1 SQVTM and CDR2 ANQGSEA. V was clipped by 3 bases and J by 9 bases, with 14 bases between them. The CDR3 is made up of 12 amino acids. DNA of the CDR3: TGCAGCGTTGAGAGGTCAGGGGATAAAGCTTTCTTT. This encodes CSVERSGDKAFF.

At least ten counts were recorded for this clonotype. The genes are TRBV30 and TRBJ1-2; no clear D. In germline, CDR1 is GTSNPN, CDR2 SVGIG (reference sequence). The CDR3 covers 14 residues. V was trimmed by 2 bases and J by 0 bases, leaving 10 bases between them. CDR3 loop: CAWSFPVTNYGYTF. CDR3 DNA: TGTGCCTGGAGTTTCCCGGTAACTAACTATGGCTACACCTTC.

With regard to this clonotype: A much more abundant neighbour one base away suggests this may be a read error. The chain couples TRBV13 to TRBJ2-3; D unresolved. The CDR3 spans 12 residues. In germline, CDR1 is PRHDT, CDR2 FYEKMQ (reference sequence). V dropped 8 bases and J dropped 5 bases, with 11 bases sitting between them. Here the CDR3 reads CASRARLDTQYF. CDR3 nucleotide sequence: TGTGCCAGCCGCGCCCGTTTAGATACGCAGTATTTT.

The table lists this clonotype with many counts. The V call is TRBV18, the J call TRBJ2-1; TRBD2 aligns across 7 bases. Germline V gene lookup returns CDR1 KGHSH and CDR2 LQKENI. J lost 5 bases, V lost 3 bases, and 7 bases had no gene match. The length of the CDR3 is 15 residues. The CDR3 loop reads CASSPSRGSHNEQFF. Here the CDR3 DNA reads TGTGCCAGCTCACCGTCACGCGGGAGCCACAATGAGCAGTTCTTC. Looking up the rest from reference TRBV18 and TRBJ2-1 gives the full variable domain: NAGVMQNPRHLVRRRGQEARLRCSPMKGHSHVYWYRQLPEEGLKFMVYLQKENIIDESGMPKERFSAEFPKEGPSILRIQQVVRGDSAAYFCASSPSRGSHNEQFFGPGTRLTVL.

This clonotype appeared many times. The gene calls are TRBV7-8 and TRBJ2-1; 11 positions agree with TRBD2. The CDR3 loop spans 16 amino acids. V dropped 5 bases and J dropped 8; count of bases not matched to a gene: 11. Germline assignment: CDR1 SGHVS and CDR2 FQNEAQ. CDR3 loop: CASSLAGSGGGDEQFF. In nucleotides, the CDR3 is TGTGCCAGCAGCCTGGCCGGTAGCGGGGGGGGGGATGAGCAGTTCTTC.

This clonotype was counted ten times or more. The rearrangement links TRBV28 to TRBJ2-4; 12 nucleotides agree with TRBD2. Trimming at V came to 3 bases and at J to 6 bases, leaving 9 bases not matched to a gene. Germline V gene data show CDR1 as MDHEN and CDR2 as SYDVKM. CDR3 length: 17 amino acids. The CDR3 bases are TGTGCCAGCAGTTTGCGTCTAGCGGGAGGGGGGGGAAACATTCAGTACTTC. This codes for CASSLRLAGGGGNIQYF.

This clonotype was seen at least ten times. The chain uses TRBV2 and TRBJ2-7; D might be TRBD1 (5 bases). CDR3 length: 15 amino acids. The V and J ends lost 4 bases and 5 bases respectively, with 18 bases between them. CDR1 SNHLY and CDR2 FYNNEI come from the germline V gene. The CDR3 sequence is CASSAATGWIDEQYF. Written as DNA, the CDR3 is TGTGCCAGCAGTGCGGCTACAGGTTGGATCGACGAGCAGTACTTC. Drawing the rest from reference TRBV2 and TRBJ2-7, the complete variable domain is EPEVTQTPSHQVTQMGQEVILRCVPISNHLYFYWYRQILGQKVEFLVSFYNNEISEKSEIFDDQFSVERPDGSNFTLKIRSTKLEDSAMYFCASSAATGWIDEQYFGPGTRLTVT.

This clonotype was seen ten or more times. The CDR3 DNA reads as TGTGCCAGTAGTATCGGGGGTAACTACGAGCAGTACTTC. Its protein product is CASSIGGNYEQYF. The V and J genes are TRBV19 and TRBJ2-7; possibly TRBD2 for D (6 bases). Germline loops: CDR1 LNHDA, CDR2 SQIVND (reference sequence). V was clipped by 3 bases and J by 3 bases, with 9 bases between them. This CDR3 region has 13 residues.

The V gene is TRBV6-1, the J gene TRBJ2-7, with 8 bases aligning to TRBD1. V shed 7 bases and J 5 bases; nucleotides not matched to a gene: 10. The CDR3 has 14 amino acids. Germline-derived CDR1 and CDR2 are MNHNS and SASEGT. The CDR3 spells CASNQQGVRNEQYF. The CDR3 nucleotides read TGTGCCAGCAACCAACAGGGGGTAAGGAACGAGCAGTACTTC.

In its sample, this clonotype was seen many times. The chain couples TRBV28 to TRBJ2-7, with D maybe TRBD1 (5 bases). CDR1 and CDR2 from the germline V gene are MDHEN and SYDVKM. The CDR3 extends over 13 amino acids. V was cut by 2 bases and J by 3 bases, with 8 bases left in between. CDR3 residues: CASSLTGIYEQYF. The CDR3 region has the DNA TGTGCCAGCAGTTTAACAGGAATCTACGAGCAGTACTTC.

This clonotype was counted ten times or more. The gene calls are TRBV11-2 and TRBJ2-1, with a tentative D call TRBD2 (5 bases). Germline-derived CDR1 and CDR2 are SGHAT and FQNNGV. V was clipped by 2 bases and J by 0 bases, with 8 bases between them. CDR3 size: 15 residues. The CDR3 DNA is TGTGCCAGCAGCTTAAAGCGGAGCTCCTACAATGAGCAGTTCTTC. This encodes CASSLKRSSYNEQFF.

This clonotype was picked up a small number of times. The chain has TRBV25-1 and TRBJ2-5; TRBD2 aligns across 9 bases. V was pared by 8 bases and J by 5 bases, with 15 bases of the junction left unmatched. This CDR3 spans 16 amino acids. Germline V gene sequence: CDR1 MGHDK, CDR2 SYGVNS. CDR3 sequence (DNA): TGTGCCAGCCTCGGACGCTCGGCGGGAGGGCCGGAGACCCAGTACTTC. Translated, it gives CASLGRSAGGPETQYF.

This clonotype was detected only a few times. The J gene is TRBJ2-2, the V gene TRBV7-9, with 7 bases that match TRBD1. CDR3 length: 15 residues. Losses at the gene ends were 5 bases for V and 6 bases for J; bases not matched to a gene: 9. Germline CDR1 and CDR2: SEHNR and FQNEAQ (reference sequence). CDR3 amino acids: CASSLSGGIAGELFF. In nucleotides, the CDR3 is TGTGCCAGCAGCCTATCAGGGGGAATCGCCGGGGAGCTGTTTTTT.

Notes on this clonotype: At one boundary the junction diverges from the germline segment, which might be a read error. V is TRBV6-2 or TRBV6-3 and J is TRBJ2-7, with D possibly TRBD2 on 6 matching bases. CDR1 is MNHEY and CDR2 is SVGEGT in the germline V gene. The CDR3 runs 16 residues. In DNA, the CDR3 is TGTGCCAGCAGTCCGGCTGGGACTTTCCTCCATGGCGAGCGGTACTTC. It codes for CASSPAGTFLHGERYF.